Ten or more counts support the clone carrying this T cell receptor (beta chain). Antigen specificity is unknown. This specimen belongs to a study of CD8+CD57+ T cells in acquired aplastic anemia. About the research overall: Sorted CD4+ and CD8+ cells gave an average of roughly 3 ug of DNA.

The TCR beta profiling, which covered VDJ combination and CDR3 sequence, was carried out using genomic DNA as the template. MiXCR, applied by TCRdb to the reads, yields one record per CDR3 protein. Of under 250,000 distinct CDR3 sequences listed, approximately 45% are singletons. By flow cytometry, patients selected for sequencing had shown an expansion of CD8+CD57+ cells. Severe acquired aplastic anemia was present in all patients. The CDR3 has 13 residues. V lost 2 bases and J 7 bases, leaving 12 bases between the germline ends. Germline V gene sequence: CDR1 LNHNV, CDR2 YYDKDF (reference sequence). Broader study findings: Comparison of patients with controls identified around 30 shared CD8+ CDR3 sequences. The study found no significant CD8+ Simpson's diversity difference between patients and controls.

The J gene is TRBJ2-7, the V gene TRBV15; D may correspond to TRBD1 or TRBD2 (5 bases each). Sequenced material: sorted CD4+, CD8+, or CD8+CD57+ T cells (not recorded which) from PBMCs. The clonotype comes from a human donor with aplastic anemia. CDR3 nucleotides: TGTGCCACCAGCAGAAAGGGACGCCTTGAGCAGTACTTC. It is translated as CATSRKGRLEQYF.